These T cell receptor beta chains were read from a single sample in a study of OX40 agonist ivuxolimab in advanced cancers. Repertoires were generated with immunoSEQ multiplex PCR, while TCRdb's copy carries only in-frame clones and drops some. The data show 71,000 or so clones, about 88% seen once. The sequencing used CD4+ or CD8+ T cells sorted from blood, collected in a trial of the OX40 agonist ivuxolimab. The source is an adult with an advanced solid tumor such as melanoma, head and neck, liver or kidney cancer. CDR3s include the opening cysteine and the closing phenylalanine or tryptophan. D genes are given only for firm matches. Rows may omit the clone size; those that give it use once, few, many or a size class.

V: TRBV2; size: -; D: -; J: TRBJ1-3; DNA: TGTGCCAGCAGTGGGGGCAGGTCTGGAAACACCATATATTTT; CDR3: CASSGGRSGNTIYF
V: TRBV4-3; size: -; D: -; J: TRBJ1-1; DNA: TGCGCCAGCAGCTACGCGTTCCTGGACACTGAAGCTTTCTTT; CDR3: CASSYAFLDTEAFF
V: TRBV7-9; size: -; D: -; J: TRBJ1-1; DNA: TGTGCCAGCAGCCGTGGTTTAGGGAACACTGAAGCTTTCTTT; CDR3: CASSRGLGNTEAFF
V: TRBV12-5; size: -; D: TRBD1; J: TRBJ1-1; DNA: TGTGCTAGTGTTCCGACAGGGGGAAGAACTGAAGCTTTCTTT; CDR3: CASVPTGGRTEAFF
V: TRBV28; size: -; D: -; J: TRBJ2-7; DNA: TGTGCCAGCAGTTTATACCAGGCCCCCTACGAGCAGTACTTC; CDR3: CASSLYQAPYEQYF
V: TRBV28; size: -; D: TRBD1; J: TRBJ2-5; DNA: TGTGCCAGCACCTCCCGGACAGGAGAGACCCAGTACTTC; CDR3: CASTSRTGETQYF
V: TRBV19; size: -; D: -; J: TRBJ2-1; DNA: TGTGCCAGTACCGACCCCTACAATGAGCAGTTCTTC; CDR3: CASTDPYNEQFF
V: TRBV4-2; size: -; D: TRBD2; J: TRBJ2-3; DNA: TGTGCCAGCAGCCAAGTTCTAGCGGGAGCAGATACGCAGTATTTT; CDR3: CASSQVLAGADTQYF
V: TRBV5-6; size: -; D: -; J: TRBJ2-2; DNA: TGTGCCAGCAGCCCGTACAGGACCGGGGAGCTGTTTTTT; CDR3: CASSPYRTGELFF
V: TRBV9; size: -; D: -; J: TRBJ2-7; DNA: TGTGCCAGCAGCGTAGATCCAGGGACCGAGCAGTACTTC; CDR3: CASSVDPGTEQYF
V: TRBV2; size: -; D: TRBD1; J: TRBJ2-2; DNA: TGTGCCAGCAGTTCAAACCCGGGACAGCTCACCGGGGAGCTGTTTTTT; CDR3: CASSSNPGQLTGELFF
V: TRBV11-2; size: once; D: -; J: TRBJ2-3; DNA: TGTGCCAGCAGCCAGTTCACCGGTTTCACAGATACGCAGTATTTT; CDR3: CASSQFTGFTDTQYF
V: TRBV30; size: -; D: TRBD2; J: TRBJ2-7; DNA: TGTGCCTGGAACAAGGCAGAGGGAGAGCGGGAGGGTGACGAGCAGTACTTC; CDR3: CAWNKAEGEREGDEQYF
V: TRBV7-2; size: -; D: -; J: TRBJ2-2; DNA: TGTGCCAGCAGCTTGGCAGGACTCACCGGGGAGCTGTTTTTT; CDR3: CASSLAGLTGELFF
V: TRBV7-2; size: -; D: -; J: TRBJ1-1; DNA: TGTGCCAGCAGCACTACGGGAGGAGCAACTGAAGCTTTCTTT; CDR3: CASSTTGGATEAFF
V: TRBV9; size: -; D: TRBD1; J: TRBJ2-3; DNA: TGTGCCAGCAAGGGCCAACAGGGGGCCCCAGATACGCAGTATTTT; CDR3: CASKGQQGAPDTQYF
V: TRBV2; size: -; D: -; J: TRBJ1-5; DNA: TGTGCCAGCAGTCCTAGGACGGGCCCTGGGCCCCAGCATTTT; CDR3: CASSPRTGPGPQHF
V: TRBV29-1; size: -; D: -; J: TRBJ2-5; DNA: TGCAGCGTATCACGGGAGTACCAAGAGACCCAGTACTTC; CDR3: CSVSREYQETQYF
V: TRBV5-1; size: -; D: TRBD1; J: TRBJ1-5; DNA: TGCGCCAGCAGTCTGAGACAGGGAGAACAGCCCCAGCATTTT; CDR3: CASSLRQGEQPQHF
V: TRBV13; size: -; D: TRBD1; J: TRBJ1-2; DNA: TGTGCCAGCAGCTTGGGACAGTCTAACTATGGCTACACCTTC; CDR3: CASSLGQSNYGYTF
V: TRBV9; size: -; D: -; J: TRBJ2-1; DNA: TGTGCCAGCAGCGCCCTTCGGGAGCAGTTCTTC; CDR3: CASSALREQFF
V: TRBV6-6; size: -; D: TRBD1; J: TRBJ1-5; DNA: TGTGCCAGTCGGACAGGGGATAGCAATCAGCCCCAGCATTTT; CDR3: CASRTGDSNQPQHF
V: TRBV28; size: -; D: TRBD1; J: TRBJ1-1; DNA: TGTGCCAGCAGTTTCGGGACAGCTGTTGGCACTGAAGCTTTCTTT; CDR3: CASSFGTAVGTEAFF
V: TRBV28; size: -; D: -; J: TRBJ2-2; DNA: TGTGCCAGCAGTTTCCGAAACACCGGGGAGCTGTTTTTT; CDR3: CASSFRNTGELFF
V: TRBV25-1; size: -; D: -; J: TRBJ2-3; DNA: TGTGCCAGCAGGGACACCCCCGGTACGCAGTATTTT; CDR3: CASRDTPGTQYF
V: TRBV28; size: -; D: -; J: TRBJ1-1; DNA: TGTGCCAGCAACGGCCCAGGATACCGTGGGGTCACTGAAGCTTTCTTT; CDR3: CASNGPGYRGVTEAFF
V: TRBV6-1; size: -; D: -; J: TRBJ1-5; DNA: TGTGCCAGCAGTTCTCAGGGAAAACAGCCCCAGCATTTT; CDR3: CASSSQGKQPQHF
V: TRBV9; size: -; D: -; J: TRBJ1-1; DNA: TGTGCCAGCAGCGTAGATGGGCCGGGGGAAGCTTTCTTT; CDR3: CASSVDGPGEAFF
V: TRBV7-3; size: once; D: TRBD1; J: TRBJ1-2; DNA: TGTGCCAGCAGCTTGCTAGGACAGGGGGCTTCTAACTATGGCTACACCTTC; CDR3: CASSLLGQGASNYGYTF
V: TRBV27; size: once; D: -; J: TRBJ1-5; DNA: TGTGCCAGCAGTTTGAACAGGAACAATCAGCCCCAGCATTTT; CDR3: CASSLNRNNQPQHF
V: TRBV6-5; size: -; D: -; J: TRBJ1-5; DNA: TGTGCCAGCAGGACGAGGGAGCCCCAGCATTTT; CDR3: CASRTREPQHF
V: TRBV19; size: -; D: -; J: TRBJ2-7; DNA: TGTGCCAGTAGGAGGATAGCGCGCGAGCAGTACTTC; CDR3: CASRRIAREQYF
V: TRBV11-2; size: -; D: -; J: TRBJ2-1; DNA: TGTGCCAGCAGCTTAGGGGCCGGAGAGTGGGCCCACAATGAGCAGTTCTTC; CDR3: CASSLGAGEWAHNEQFF
V: TRBV19; size: -; D: TRBD1; J: TRBJ2-7; DNA: TGTGCCAGTAGTATCACAGGGGGCACCGAGCAGTACTTC; CDR3: CASSITGGTEQYF
V: TRBV7-3; size: -; D: TRBD2; J: TRBJ2-1; DNA: TGTGCCAGCAGCAGGGGACTAGCGGTCGGGAGTGAGCAGTTCTTC; CDR3: CASSRGLAVGSEQFF
V: TRBV5-6; size: -; D: -; J: TRBJ2-5; DNA: TGTGCCAGCAGAGGAGGAATAGTAGGAGAGACCCAGTACTTC; CDR3: CASRGGIVGETQYF
V: TRBV5-5; size: -; D: -; J: TRBJ1-3; DNA: TGTGCCAGCAGCTTGGCCCGGATCGGAAACACCATATATTTT; CDR3: CASSLARIGNTIYF
V: TRBV30; size: -; D: -; J: TRBJ1-2; DNA: TGTGCCTGGAGTCGGCATTGGGTAGATGGCTACACCTTC; CDR3: CAWSRHWVDGYTF
V: TRBV6-6; size: once; D: TRBD1; J: TRBJ1-4; DNA: TGTGCCAGCAGTTATAGCCGGACAGGAAATGTGGAAAAACTGTTTTTT; CDR3: CASSYSRTGNVEKLFF
V: TRBV9; size: -; D: TRBD2; J: TRBJ2-6; DNA: TGTGCCAGCAGCGTAGAAGCGGGAGGTTACTCTGGGGCCAACGTCCTGACTTTC; CDR3: CASSVEAGGYSGANVLTF
V: TRBV4-2; size: -; D: -; J: TRBJ1-1; DNA: TGTGCCAGCAGCCAAGATTCCCGACAAGAAGCTTTCTTT; CDR3: CASSQDSRQEAFF
V: TRBV11-3; size: few; D: TRBD1; J: TRBJ1-1; DNA: TGTGCCAGCAGCCCCGGACAGGGAAACACTGAAGCTTTCTTT; CDR3: CASSPGQGNTEAFF
V: TRBV5-6; size: -; D: TRBD2; J: TRBJ2-3; DNA: TGTGCCAGCAGCTACGGCTCAGGGAGGGTGGCAGATACGCAGTATTTT; CDR3: CASSYGSGRVADTQYF
V: TRBV5-1; size: -; D: TRBD1; J: TRBJ2-7; DNA: TGCGCCAGCAGCTCAGGACAGGCCACCTACGAGCAGTACTTC; CDR3: CASSSGQATYEQYF
V: TRBV7-3; size: -; D: -; J: TRBJ2-3; DNA: TGTGCCAGCAGCTTACCTAGCACAGATACGCAGTATTTT; CDR3: CASSLPSTDTQYF
V: TRBV5-1; size: -; D: -; J: TRBJ1-2; DNA: TGCGCCAGCAGCTTGGTGGTACAGGATTCTTACACCTTC; CDR3: CASSLVVQDSYTF
V: TRBV6-1; size: -; D: -; J: TRBJ1-1; DNA: TGTGCCAGCAGTGTAGCCAGCTACACTGAAGCTTTCTTT; CDR3: CASSVASYTEAFF
V: TRBV19; size: -; D: -; J: TRBJ1-2; DNA: TGTGCCAGTAGTATCCGGGAAGGCTACACCTTC; CDR3: CASSIREGYTF
V: TRBV5-4; size: -; D: TRBD1; J: TRBJ1-2; DNA: TGTGCCAGCAGCGCAACGACAGGGCCGGATGGCTACACCTTC; CDR3: CASSATTGPDGYTF
V: TRBV27; size: -; D: -; J: TRBJ2-2; DNA: TGTGCCAGCAGTTGGACCACGAACACCGGGGAGCTGTTTTTT; CDR3: CASSWTTNTGELFF
V: TRBV18; size: -; D: -; J: TRBJ2-7; DNA: TGTGCCAGCTCACCACAAGGTGGGACCTACGAGCAGTACTTC; CDR3: CASSPQGGTYEQYF
V: TRBV18; size: -; D: TRBD2; J: TRBJ2-3; DNA: TGTGCCAGCTCACCATTAGCGGGAGATACGCAGTATTTT; CDR3: CASSPLAGDTQYF
V: TRBV7-2; size: -; D: TRBD2; J: TRBJ2-2; DNA: TGTGCCAGCAGCCCGGGGGGTTACACGAGTTCGGAGCTGTTTTTT; CDR3: CASSPGGYTSSELFF
V: TRBV28; size: -; D: TRBD2; J: TRBJ2-2; DNA: TGTGCCAGCAGCCGACTAGCGTCTAACACCGGGGAGCTGTTTTTT; CDR3: CASSRLASNTGELFF
V: TRBV2; size: -; D: -; J: TRBJ1-5; DNA: TGTGCCAGCAGTAGTACAGGGAGCAATCAGCCCCAGCATTTT; CDR3: CASSSTGSNQPQHF
V: TRBV30; size: -; D: -; J: TRBJ2-7; DNA: TGTGCCTGGAGTAATGGCGGGACGTACGAGCAGTACTTC; CDR3: CAWSNGGTYEQYF
V: TRBV19; size: -; D: -; J: TRBJ1-1; DNA: TGTGCCAGTAGGGAAGTTCAGGGGAACACTGAAGCTTTCTTT; CDR3: CASREVQGNTEAFF
V: TRBV14; size: -; D: TRBD2; J: TRBJ2-7; DNA: TGTGCCAGCAGCCGGACTAGCGGTACCTACGAGCAGTACTTC; CDR3: CASSRTSGTYEQYF
V: TRBV7-9; size: -; D: -; J: TRBJ2-3; DNA: TGTGCCAGCAGCTTATGGTCAACTAGCACAGATACGCAGTATTTT; CDR3: CASSLWSTSTDTQYF